The sequence of this T cell receptor (beta chain) was determined in a study of response to subunit inactivated influenza vaccine. This clonotype appeared a few times. Its antigen is not identified. Points from the study as a whole: T cells newly recruited by each seasonal influenza vaccination are few, the authors suggested.

Trimming removed 3 bases at V and 0 bases at J, with 11 bases between. The CDR3 is 15 amino acids. TCRdb reanalysed the RT-PCR reads using MiXCR and keeps one entry per CDR3 protein. The sample shows more than 700,000 distinct CDR3 sequences, 21% of them seen only once. This TCR was recovered from a man aged 50 to 60 who received an inactivated influenza vaccine. The chain uses TRBV12-3 or TRBV12-4 and TRBJ2-5; the D gene is possibly TRBD2 (5 bases). Sequencing was performed on PBMCs from blood, taken around 5 days after vaccination. In DNA form, the CDR3 reads TGTGCCAGCAGTTTCGGGGTTGGGGACCAAGAGACCCAGTACTTC. This codes for CASSFGVGDQETQYF.